Each of the 9 T cell receptor beta chains below was sequenced from the same sample in a study of CD8 T cells in Susac syndrome. Random hexamers primed reverse transcription of about 0.5 to 1 ug RNA. Each CDR3 protein is one row after TCRdb ran MiXCR on the immunoSEQ multiplex PCR reads. The table has 75,000 to 100,000 distinct CDR3 sequences, about 94% seen once. The sample consisted of CD8+ T cells from PBMCs. Receptor source: a human donor with Susac syndrome.

The genes are TRBV3-1 and TRBJ2-2; 8 nucleotides align to TRBD1. The germline V gene encodes CDR1 LGHDT and CDR2 YNNKEL (reference sequence). The CDR3 is 16 amino acids. V gave up 1 base and J gave up 4 bases; unmatched junction bases: 5. CDR3 DNA: TGTGCCAGCAGCCAAGCCTGGGGACAGGTCACCGGGGAGCTGTTTTTT. Protein product: CASSQAWGQVTGELFF.

The chain uses TRBV7-3 and TRBJ2-7; D call uncertain. The CDR3 length is 14 residues. Trimming removed 5 bases at V and 0 bases at J, with 11 bases between. The germline V gene has CDR1 SGHTA and CDR2 FQGTGA. The CDR3 DNA reads as TGTGCCAGCAGCCCGGGCAGCTCCTCCTACGAGCAGTACTTC. Translated: CASSPGSSSYEQYF.

The V call is TRBV24-1, the J call TRBJ2-5; D ambiguous. The length of the CDR3 is 13 residues. Trimming stripped 4 bases from V and 4 bases from J, with 9 bases between. The V gene's germline CDR1 is KGHDR and CDR2 SFDVKD. The CDR3 sequence is CATSDPLRETQYF. The CDR3 DNA follows: TGTGCCACCAGTGACCCCCTCCGAGAGACCCAGTACTTC.

The chain recombines TRBV19 with TRBJ2-5, with 7 bases aligning to TRBD2. With V trimmed by 10 bases and J by 5 bases, 13 bases remained unmatched. Germline lookup yields CDR1 LNHDA and CDR2 SQIVND (reference sequence). The CDR3 is made up of 14 amino acids. The CDR3 bases are TGTGCCACCACCTCCGGGTGGGGAGGGGAGACCCAGTACTTC. Its translation: CATTSGWGGETQYF. The variable domain in full, completed from reference TRBV19 and TRBJ2-5, reads DGGITQSPKYLFRKEGQNVTLSCEQNLNHDAMYWYRQDPGQGLRLIYYSQIVNDFQKGDIAEGYSVSREKKESFPLTVTSAQKNPTAFYLCATTSGWGGETQYFGPGTRLLVL.

The chain joins TRBV12-3 or TRBV12-4 to TRBJ2-2; D not certain. Trimming stripped 6 bases from V and 6 bases from J, with 5 bases between. The CDR3 is 11 amino acids. CDR3 region: CASRIAGELFF. CDR3 in DNA: TGTGCCAGCAGAATCGCCGGGGAGCTGTTTTTT.

J is TRBJ1-1 and V is TRBV29-1; possibly TRBD1 for D (5 bases). V lost 7 bases, J lost 2 bases, and 11 bases lay in between. Germline-derived CDR1 and CDR2 are SQVTM and ANQGSEA. This CDR3 has 12 residues. The CDR3 DNA is TGCAGCGGCGCCACAGGTAACACTGAAGCTTTCTTT. It translates to CSGATGNTEAFF.

This chain connects TRBV6-5 to TRBJ1-5; weak D call: TRBD1 (5 bases). CDR1 and CDR2 (germline): MNHEY, SVGAGI. The CDR3 runs 13 residues. Trimming shortened V by 6 bases and J by 7 bases, and 13 bases separated the two germline ends. DNA for the CDR3: TGTGCCAGCAGCAAAGTTCAGGGACAGCCCCAGCATTTT. Its translation: CASSKVQGQPQHF.

The chain joins TRBV7-9 to TRBJ2-6; D not certain. Germline values: CDR1 SEHNR, CDR2 FQNEAQ (reference sequence). The CDR3 length is 13 residues. Trimming removed 10 bases at V and 2 bases at J, with 9 bases between. In nucleotides, the CDR3 is TGTGCCAAAGTCGAGGCTGGGGCCAACGTCCTGACTTTC. Translating it yields CAKVEAGANVLTF.

J is TRBJ2-2 and V is TRBV12-3 or TRBV12-4, with 9 bases fitting TRBD2. Trimming cost V 3 bases and J 4 bases; bases outside gene matches: 6. CDR3 size: 16 residues. The CDR3 spells CASSFIAGERTGELFF. CDR3 sequence (DNA): TGTGCCAGCAGTTTTATAGCGGGAGAGCGCACCGGGGAGCTGTTTTTT.